This TCR beta chain was documented in a study of blood T cell repertoires in COVID-19. For the study at large: The analysed material was cDNA or gDNA that came from T cells, B-cell-depleted T cells, or PBMCs.

Method: immunoSEQ multiplex PCR; TCRdb's copy keeps in-frame clones and lacks some. The data hold 75,000 to 100,000 clones, with 75% to 90% observed a single time. The CDR3 totals 16 residues. Germline V gene data show CDR1 as SNHLY and CDR2 as FYNNEI. V dropped 2 bases and J dropped 0 bases, with 11 bases sitting between them. What was sequenced was peripheral blood. The rearrangement uses TRBV2 and TRBJ1-3; D uncertain. This TCR came from a human donor in a cohort sampled during active COVID-19. The CDR3 region is CASSEYQTGSGNTIYF. The DNA for the CDR3 is TGTGCCAGCAGTGAATACCAGACGGGCTCTGGAAACACCATATATTTT.